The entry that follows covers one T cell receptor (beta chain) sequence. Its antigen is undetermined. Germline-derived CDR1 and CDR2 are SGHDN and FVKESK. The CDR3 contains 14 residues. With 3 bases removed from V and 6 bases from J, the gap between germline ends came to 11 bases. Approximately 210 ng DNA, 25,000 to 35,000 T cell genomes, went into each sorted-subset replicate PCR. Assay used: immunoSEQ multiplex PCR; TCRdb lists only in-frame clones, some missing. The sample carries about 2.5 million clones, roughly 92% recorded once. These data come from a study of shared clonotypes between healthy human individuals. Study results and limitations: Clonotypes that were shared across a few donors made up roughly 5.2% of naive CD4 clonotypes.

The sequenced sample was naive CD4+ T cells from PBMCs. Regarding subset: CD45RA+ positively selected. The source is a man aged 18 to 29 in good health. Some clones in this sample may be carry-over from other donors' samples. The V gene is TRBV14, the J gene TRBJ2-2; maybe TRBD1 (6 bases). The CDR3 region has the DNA TGTGCCAGCAGCCAGGCTACAGGGTCCGGGGAGCTGTTTTTT. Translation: CASSQATGSGELFF.